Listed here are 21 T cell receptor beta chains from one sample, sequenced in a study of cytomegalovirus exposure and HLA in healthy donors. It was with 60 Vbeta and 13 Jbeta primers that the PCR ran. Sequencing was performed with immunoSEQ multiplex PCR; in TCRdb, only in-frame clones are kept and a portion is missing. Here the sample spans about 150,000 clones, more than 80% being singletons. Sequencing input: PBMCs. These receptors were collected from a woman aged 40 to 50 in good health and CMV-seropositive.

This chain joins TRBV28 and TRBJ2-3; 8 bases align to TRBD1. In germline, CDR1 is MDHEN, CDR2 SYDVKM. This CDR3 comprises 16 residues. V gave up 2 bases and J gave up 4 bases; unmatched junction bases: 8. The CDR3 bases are TGTGCCAGCAGTTTACATTCGACAGGGGTTGCAGATACGCAGTATTTT. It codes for CASSLHSTGVADTQYF.

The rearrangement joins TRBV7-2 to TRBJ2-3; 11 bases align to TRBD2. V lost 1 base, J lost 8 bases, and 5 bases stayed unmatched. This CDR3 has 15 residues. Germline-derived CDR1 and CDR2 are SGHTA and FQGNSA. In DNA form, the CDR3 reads TGTGCCAGCAGCTTAGGGCTAGCGGGGGGAGGTACGCAGTATTTT. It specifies CASSLGLAGGGTQYF.

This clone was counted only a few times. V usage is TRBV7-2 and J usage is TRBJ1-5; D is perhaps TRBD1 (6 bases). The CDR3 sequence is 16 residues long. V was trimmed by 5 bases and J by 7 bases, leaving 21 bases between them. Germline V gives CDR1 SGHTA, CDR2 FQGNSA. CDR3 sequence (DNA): TGTGCCAGCAGCCCCAGCAACTACGGGAGGGGGCAGCCCCAGCATTTT. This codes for CASSPSNYGRGQPQHF.

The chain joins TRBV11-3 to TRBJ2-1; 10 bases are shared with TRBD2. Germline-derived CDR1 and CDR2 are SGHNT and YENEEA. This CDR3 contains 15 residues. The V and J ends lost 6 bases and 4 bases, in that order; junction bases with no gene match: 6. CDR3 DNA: TGTGCCAGCAGTTTCAGGACTAGCGGATACAATGAGCAGTTCTTC. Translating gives CASSFRTSGYNEQFF. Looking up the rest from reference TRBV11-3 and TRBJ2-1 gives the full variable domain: EAGVVQSPRYKIIEKKQPVAFWCNPISGHNTLYWYLQNLGQGPELLIRYENEEAVDDSQLPKDRFSAERLKGVDSTLKIQPAELGDSAVYLCASSFRTSGYNEQFFGPGTRLTVL.

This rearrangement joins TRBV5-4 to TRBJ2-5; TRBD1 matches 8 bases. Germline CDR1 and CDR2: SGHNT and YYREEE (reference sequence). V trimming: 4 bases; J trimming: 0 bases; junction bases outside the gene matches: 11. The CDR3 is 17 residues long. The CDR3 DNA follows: TGTGCCAGCAGCATGGGACAGGCCCCTGCGTACCAAGAGACCCAGTACTTC. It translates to CASSMGQAPAYQETQYF. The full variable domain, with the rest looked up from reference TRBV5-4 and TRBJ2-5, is ETGVTQSPTHLIKTRGQQVTLRCSSQSGHNTVSWYQQALGQGPQFIFQYYREEENGRGNFPPRFSGLQFPNYSSELNVNALELDDSALYLCASSMGQAPAYQETQYFGPGTRLLVL.

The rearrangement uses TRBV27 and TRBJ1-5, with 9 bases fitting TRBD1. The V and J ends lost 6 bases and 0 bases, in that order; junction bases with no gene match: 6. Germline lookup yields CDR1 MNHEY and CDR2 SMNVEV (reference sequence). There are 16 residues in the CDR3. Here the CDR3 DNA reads TGTGCCAGCAGGGAGACAGGGGGTGTTAGCAATCAGCCCCAGCATTTT. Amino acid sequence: CASRETGGVSNQPQHF.

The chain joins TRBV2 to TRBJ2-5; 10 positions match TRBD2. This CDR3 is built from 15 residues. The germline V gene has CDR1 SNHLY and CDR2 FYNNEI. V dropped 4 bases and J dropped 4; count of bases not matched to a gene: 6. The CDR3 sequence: CASSGQREGPETQYF. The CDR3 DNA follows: TGTGCCAGCAGTGGCCAGCGGGAGGGCCCAGAGACCCAGTACTTC.

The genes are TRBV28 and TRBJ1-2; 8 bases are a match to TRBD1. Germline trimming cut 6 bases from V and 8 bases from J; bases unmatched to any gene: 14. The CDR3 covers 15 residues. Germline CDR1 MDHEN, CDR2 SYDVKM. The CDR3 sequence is CASRPRDRGASGYTF. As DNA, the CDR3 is TGTGCCAGCAGACCTCGTGACAGGGGAGCGTCAGGCTACACCTTC.

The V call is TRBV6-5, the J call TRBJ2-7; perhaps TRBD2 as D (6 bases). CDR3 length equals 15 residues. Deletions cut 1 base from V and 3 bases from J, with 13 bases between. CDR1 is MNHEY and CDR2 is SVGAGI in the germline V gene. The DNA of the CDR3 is TGTGCCAGCAGTTACTTCGGGACTTCCAACTACGAGCAGTACTTC. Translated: CASSYFGTSNYEQYF.

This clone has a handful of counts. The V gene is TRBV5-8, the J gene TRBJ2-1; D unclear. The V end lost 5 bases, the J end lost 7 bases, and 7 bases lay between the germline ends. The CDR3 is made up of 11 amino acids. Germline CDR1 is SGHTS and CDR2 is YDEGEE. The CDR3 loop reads CASRRTNEQFF. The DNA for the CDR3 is TGTGCCAGCAGGAGAACTAATGAGCAGTTCTTC. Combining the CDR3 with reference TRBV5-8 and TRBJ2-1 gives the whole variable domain EAGVTQSPTHLIKTRGQQATLRCSPISGHTSVYWYQQALGLGLQFLLWYDEGEERNRGNFPPRFSGRQFPNYSSELNVNALELEDSALYLCASRRTNEQFFGPGTRLTVL.

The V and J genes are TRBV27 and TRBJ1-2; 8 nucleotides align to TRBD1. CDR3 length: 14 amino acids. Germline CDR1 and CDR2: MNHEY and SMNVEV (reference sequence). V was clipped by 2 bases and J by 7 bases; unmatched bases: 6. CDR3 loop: CASSLGQGAGGYTF. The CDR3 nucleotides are TGTGCCAGCAGTTTAGGGCAGGGGGCGGGTGGCTACACCTTC.

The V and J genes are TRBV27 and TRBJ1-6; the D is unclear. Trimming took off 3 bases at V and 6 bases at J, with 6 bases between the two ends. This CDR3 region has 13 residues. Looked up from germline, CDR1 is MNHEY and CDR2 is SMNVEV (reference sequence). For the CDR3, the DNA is TGTGCCAGCAGTTTTAATAGTAATTCACCCCTCCACTTT. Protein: CASSFNSNSPLHF.

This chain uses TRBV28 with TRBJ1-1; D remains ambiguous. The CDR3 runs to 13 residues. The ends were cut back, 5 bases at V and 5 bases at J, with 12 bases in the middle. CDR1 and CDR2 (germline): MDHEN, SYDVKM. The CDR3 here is CASSPTISTEAFF. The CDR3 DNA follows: TGTGCCAGCAGTCCGACAATCTCGACTGAAGCTTTCTTT.

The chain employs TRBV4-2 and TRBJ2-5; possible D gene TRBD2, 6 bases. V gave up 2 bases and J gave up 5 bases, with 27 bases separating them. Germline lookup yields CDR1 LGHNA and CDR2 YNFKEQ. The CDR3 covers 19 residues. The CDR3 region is CASSQSGSGATKSSETQYF. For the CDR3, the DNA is TGTGCCAGCAGCCAATCTGGGTCGGGAGCCACTAAGTCAAGTGAGACCCAGTACTTC.

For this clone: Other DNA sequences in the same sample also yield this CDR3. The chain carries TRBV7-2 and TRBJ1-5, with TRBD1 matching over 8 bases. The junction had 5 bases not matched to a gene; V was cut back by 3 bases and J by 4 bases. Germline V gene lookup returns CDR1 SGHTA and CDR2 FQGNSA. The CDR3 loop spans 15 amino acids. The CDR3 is CASSLLGTGNQPQHF. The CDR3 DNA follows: TGTGCCAGCAGCTTGCTGGGGACAGGTAATCAGCCCCAGCATTTT.

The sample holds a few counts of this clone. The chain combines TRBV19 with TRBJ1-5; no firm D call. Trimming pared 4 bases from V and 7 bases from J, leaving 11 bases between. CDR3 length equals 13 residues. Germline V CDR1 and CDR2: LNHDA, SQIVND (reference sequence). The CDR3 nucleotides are TGTGCCAGTAGTAGTTCGGGGAACCAGCCCCAGCATTTT. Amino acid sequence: CASSSSGNQPQHF.

CDR3 in amino acids: CASITGFSGNQPQHF. CDR3 coding DNA: TGTGCCAGCATTACAGGGTTCTCGGGCAATCAGCCCCAGCATTTT. This chain joins TRBV6-1 and TRBJ1-5; a weak D match, TRBD1 (6 bases). Looked up from germline, CDR1 is MNHNS and CDR2 is SASEGT. The germline V and J ends were trimmed by 7 bases and 2 bases, with 15 bases remaining between them. CDR3 length: 15 residues.

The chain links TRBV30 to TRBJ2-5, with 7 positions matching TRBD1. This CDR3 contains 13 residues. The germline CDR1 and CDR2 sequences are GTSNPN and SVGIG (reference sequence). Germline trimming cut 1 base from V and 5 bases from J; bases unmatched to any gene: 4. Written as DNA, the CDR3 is TGTGCCTGGAGTGGGCAGGGGGTCGAGACCCAGTACTTC. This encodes CAWSGQGVETQYF.

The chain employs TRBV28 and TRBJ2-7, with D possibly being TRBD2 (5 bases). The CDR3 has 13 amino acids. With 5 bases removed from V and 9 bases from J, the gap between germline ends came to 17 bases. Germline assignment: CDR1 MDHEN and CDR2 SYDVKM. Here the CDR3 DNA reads TGTGCCAGCAGTATCACTGACTACCCGGCGCAGTACTTC. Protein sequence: CASSITDYPAQYF.

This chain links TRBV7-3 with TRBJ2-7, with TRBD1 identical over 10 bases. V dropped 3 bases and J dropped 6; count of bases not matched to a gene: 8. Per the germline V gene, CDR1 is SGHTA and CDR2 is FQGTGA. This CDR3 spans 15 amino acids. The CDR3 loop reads CASSLGGQGMGEQYF. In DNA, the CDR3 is TGTGCCAGCAGCTTGGGGGGACAGGGGATGGGCGAGCAGTACTTC. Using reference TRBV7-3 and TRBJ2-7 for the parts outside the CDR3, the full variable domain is GAGVSQTPSNKVTEKGKYVELRCDPISGHTALYWYRQSLGQGPEFLIYFQGTGAADDSGLPNDRFFAVRPEGSVSTLKIQRTERGDSAVYLCASSLGGQGMGEQYFGPGTRLTVT.

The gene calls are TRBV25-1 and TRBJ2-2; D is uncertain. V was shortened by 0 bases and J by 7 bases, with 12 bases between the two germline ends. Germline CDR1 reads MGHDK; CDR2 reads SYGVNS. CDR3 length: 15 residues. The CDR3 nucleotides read TGTGCCAGCAGTGAATATAGTTCCAGGTTCGGGGAGCTGTTTTTT. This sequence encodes CASSEYSSRFGELFF.